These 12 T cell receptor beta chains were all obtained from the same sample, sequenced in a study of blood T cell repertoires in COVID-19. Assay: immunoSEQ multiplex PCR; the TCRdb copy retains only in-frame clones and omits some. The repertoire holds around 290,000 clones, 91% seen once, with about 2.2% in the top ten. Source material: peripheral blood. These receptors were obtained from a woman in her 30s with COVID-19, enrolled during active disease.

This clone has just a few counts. CDR3 loop: CASSYSGGASGYTF. CDR3 sequence (DNA): TGTGCCAGCAGTTACTCAGGGGGCGCGTCTGGCTACACCTTC. The chain couples TRBV6-5 to TRBJ1-2, with 7 positions matching TRBD1. Germline loops: CDR1 MNHEY, CDR2 SVGAGI. The CDR3 length is 14 residues. J gave up 7 bases and V 0 bases, and 5 bases lay outside the gene matches.

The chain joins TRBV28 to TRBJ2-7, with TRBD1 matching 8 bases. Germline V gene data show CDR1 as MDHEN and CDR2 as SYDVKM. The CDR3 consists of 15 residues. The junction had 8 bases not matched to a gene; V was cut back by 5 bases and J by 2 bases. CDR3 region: CASSPRQGYTYEQYF. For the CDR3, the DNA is TGTGCCAGCAGTCCCCGACAGGGGTACACCTACGAGCAGTACTTC. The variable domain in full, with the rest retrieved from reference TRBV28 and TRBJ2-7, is DVKVTQSSRYLVKRTGEKVFLECVQDMDHENMFWYRQDPGLGLRLIYFSYDVKMKEKGDIPEGYSVSREKKERFSLILESASTNQTSMYLCASSPRQGYTYEQYFGPGTRLTVT.

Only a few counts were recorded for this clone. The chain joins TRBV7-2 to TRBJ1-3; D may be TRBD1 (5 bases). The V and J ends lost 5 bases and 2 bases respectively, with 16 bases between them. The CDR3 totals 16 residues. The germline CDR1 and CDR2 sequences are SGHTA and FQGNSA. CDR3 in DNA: TGTGCCAGCAGCCCCAACGGGGGATGGGCTGGAAACACCATATATTTT. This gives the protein CASSPNGGWAGNTIYF.

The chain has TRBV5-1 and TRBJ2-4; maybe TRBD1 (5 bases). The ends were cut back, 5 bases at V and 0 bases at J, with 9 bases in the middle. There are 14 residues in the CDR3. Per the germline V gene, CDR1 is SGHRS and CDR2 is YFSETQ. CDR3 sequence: CASSNQGAKNIQYF. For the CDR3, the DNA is TGCGCCAGCAGTAATCAGGGAGCCAAAAACATTCAGTACTTC.

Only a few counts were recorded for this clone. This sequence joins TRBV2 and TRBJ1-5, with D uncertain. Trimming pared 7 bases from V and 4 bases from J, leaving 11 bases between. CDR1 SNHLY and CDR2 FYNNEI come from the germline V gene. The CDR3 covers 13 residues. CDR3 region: CASMRGRNQPQHF. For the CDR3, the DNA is TGTGCCAGCATGCGGGGTCGAAATCAGCCCCAGCATTTT.

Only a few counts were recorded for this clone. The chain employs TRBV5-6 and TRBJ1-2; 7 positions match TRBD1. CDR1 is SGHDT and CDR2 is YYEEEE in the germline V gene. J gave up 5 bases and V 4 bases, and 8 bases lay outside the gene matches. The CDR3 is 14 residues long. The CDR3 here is CASSGLQGYYGYTF. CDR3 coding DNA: TGTGCCAGCAGCGGATTACAGGGGTATTATGGCTACACCTTC. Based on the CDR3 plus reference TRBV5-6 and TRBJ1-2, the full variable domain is DAGVTQSPTHLIKTRGQQVTLRCSPKSGHDTVSWYQQALGQGPQFIFQYYEEEERQRGNFPDRFSGHQFPNYSSELNVNALLLGDSALYLCASSGLQGYYGYTFGSGTRLTVV.

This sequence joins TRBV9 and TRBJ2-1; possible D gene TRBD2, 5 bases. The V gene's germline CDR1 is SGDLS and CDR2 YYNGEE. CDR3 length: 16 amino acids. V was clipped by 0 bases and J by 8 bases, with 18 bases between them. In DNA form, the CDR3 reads TGTGCCAGCAGCGTAGCCGGCGGGCTGAGAGCGGATGAGCAGTTCTTC. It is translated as CASSVAGGLRADEQFF.

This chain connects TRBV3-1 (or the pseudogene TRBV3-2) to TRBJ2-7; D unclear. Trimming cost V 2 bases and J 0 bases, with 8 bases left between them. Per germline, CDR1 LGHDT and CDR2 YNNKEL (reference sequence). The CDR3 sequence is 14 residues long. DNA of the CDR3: TGTGCCAGCAGCCAACAATGGAGCTCCTACGAGCAGTACTTC. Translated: CASSQQWSSYEQYF.

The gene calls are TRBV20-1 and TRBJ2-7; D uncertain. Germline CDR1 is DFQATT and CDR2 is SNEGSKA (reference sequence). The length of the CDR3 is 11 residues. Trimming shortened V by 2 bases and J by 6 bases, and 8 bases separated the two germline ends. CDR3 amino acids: CSARYSGEQYF. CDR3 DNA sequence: TGCAGTGCTAGATACAGTGGCGAGCAGTACTTC.

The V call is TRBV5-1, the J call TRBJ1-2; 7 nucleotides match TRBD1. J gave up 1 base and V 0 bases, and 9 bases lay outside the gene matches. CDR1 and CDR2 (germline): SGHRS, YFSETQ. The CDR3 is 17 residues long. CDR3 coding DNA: TGCGCCAGCAGCTTGGGGTACAGGGGCCGTGATAACTATGGCTACACCTTC. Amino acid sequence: CASSLGYRGRDNYGYTF.

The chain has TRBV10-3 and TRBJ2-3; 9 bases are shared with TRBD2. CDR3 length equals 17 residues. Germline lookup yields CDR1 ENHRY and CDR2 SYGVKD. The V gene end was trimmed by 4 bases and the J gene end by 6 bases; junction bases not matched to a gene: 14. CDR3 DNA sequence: TGTGCCATCAGTGGGGGTCGTGTTAGCGGGAGTGGTGATACGCAGTATTTT. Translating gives CAISGGRVSGSGDTQYF.

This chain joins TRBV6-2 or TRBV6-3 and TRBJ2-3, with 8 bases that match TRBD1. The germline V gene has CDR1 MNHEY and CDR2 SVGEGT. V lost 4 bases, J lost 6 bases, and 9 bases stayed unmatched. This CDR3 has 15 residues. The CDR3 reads CASSWARGPNDTQYF. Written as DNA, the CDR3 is TGTGCCAGCAGTTGGGCCAGGGGGCCAAACGATACGCAGTATTTT.